This T cell receptor (beta chain) was recorded in a study of blood T cell repertoires in COVID-19. Data came from immunoSEQ multiplex PCR; TCRdb stores just in-frame clones and leaves some out. The sample carries fewer than 500,000 clones, 70% to 90% recorded once. This clone was seen more than once but under ten times. V shed 2 bases and J 2 bases; nucleotides not matched to a gene: 5. The CDR3 is 15 residues long. In germline, CDR1 is SGHNT, CDR2 YENEEA. The clonotype originates from a woman in her 30s with acute COVID-19. The specimen sequenced was PBMCs or T cells enriched from blood (not recorded which). This chain joins TRBV11-3 and TRBJ2-5; TRBD1 agrees at 7 bases. The CDR3 region is CASSLSGTEQETQYF. In nucleotides, the CDR3 is TGTGCCAGCAGCTTATCCGGGACAGAACAAGAGACCCAGTACTTC.